This passage covers 29 T cell receptor beta chains from one sample sequenced in a study of T and B cells in COVID-19 patients. Multiplex PCR with BIOMED2 TRB-A/B primer pools amplified TRB rearrangements. TCRdb independently ran MiXCR on the multiplex PCR reads; one entry per CDR3 protein. The profile shows approximately 15,000 distinct CDR3 sequences, about 29% of them singletons. From blood, about 250-550 ng of genomic DNA served as TRB template. The material sequenced was blood. The receptor source for this set is a human donor who had recovered from COVID-19.

A few counts support this clonotype. The gene calls are TRBV12-3 or TRBV12-4 and TRBJ2-1; a weak D match, TRBD2 (6 bases). The CDR3 is made up of 16 amino acids. V gave up 1 base and J gave up 3 bases, with 13 bases separating them. The CDR3 region is CASSLGVAGIYNEQFF. CDR3 sequence (DNA): TGTGCCAGCAGTTTAGGGGTGGCGGGGATCTACAATGAGCAGTTCTTC.

A few counts support this clonotype. The J gene is TRBJ2-7, the V gene TRBV6-1; 8 bases are a match to TRBD2. This CDR3 comprises 15 residues. Germline CDR1 is MNHNS and CDR2 is SASEGT. J was trimmed by 2 bases and V by 1 base; bases with no gene match: 4. CDR3 sequence (DNA): TGTGCCAGCAGTGAAGAGGCGGGAGGACCCTACGAGCAGTACTTC. The encoded protein is CASSEEAGGPYEQYF.

The chain combines TRBV25-1 with TRBJ1-1, with D uncertain. Trimming took 4 bases from V and 7 from J, leaving 16 bases between them. The germline V gene has CDR1 MGHDK and CDR2 SYGVNS. The CDR3 covers 14 residues. The DNA for the CDR3 is TGTGCCAGCAGTGGGTTAGGCACGAACGGTGAAGCTTTCTTT. The encoded protein is CASSGLGTNGEAFF. Drawing the rest from reference TRBV25-1 and TRBJ1-1, the complete variable domain is EADIYQTPRYLVIGTGKKITLECSQTMGHDKMYWYQQDPGMELHLIHYSYGVNSTEKGDLSSESTVSRIRTEHFPLTLESARPSHTSQYLCASSGLGTNGEAFFGQGTRLTVV.

The chain carries TRBV12-3 or TRBV12-4 and TRBJ1-1, with D unclear. Trimming pared 4 bases from V and 6 bases from J, leaving 24 bases between. The CDR3 totals 17 residues. Written as DNA, the CDR3 is TGTGCCAGCAGTTACTACCAGGCCCTCGGTGGGTTTGCTGAAGCTTTCTTT. This sequence encodes CASSYYQALGGFAEAFF.

This clonotype rates as medium-sized. The V gene is TRBV30, the J gene TRBJ1-4, with D maybe TRBD1 (5 bases). From germline, CDR1 is GTSNPN and CDR2 SVGIG (reference sequence). The CDR3 contains 16 residues. V lost 0 bases and J 5 bases, leaving 16 bases between the germline ends. This CDR3 is CAWSVGSGQPNEKLFF. In DNA, the CDR3 is TGTGCCTGGAGTGTAGGATCGGGGCAGCCAAATGAAAAACTGTTTTTT.

The gene calls are TRBV27 and TRBJ1-6; tentatively, D is TRBD1 (6 bases). Trimming left V 5 bases short and J 6 bases short, with 14 bases between. This CDR3 spans 15 amino acids. The germline CDR1 and CDR2 sequences are MNHEY and SMNVEV (reference sequence). CDR3 sequence: CASSMDSLINSPLHF. CDR3 DNA: TGTGCCAGCAGTATGGACAGTTTGATTAATTCACCCCTCCACTTT.

V usage is TRBV5-6 and J usage is TRBJ1-2, with TRBD1 matching over 7 bases. Germline V lookup: CDR1 SGHDT, CDR2 YYEEEE. CDR3 size: 13 residues. J gave up 8 bases and V 4 bases, and 8 bases lay outside the gene matches. The CDR3 DNA follows: TGTGCCAGCAGCCTAATAGGACAGGCGGGCTACACCTTC. This codes for CASSLIGQAGYTF.

This clonotype has ten or more counts. The V call is TRBV18, the J call TRBJ2-3, with 10 bases aligning to TRBD2. There are 17 residues in the CDR3. Germline V gives CDR1 KGHSH, CDR2 LQKENI. Unmatched junction bases numbered 9, after V lost 3 bases and J lost 3 bases. The CDR3 bases are TGTGCCAGCTCACCCTCTGTCCTAGCGGGAGTGACAGATACGCAGTATTTT. Translated: CASSPSVLAGVTDTQYF.

The gene calls are TRBV11-3 and TRBJ2-7; TRBD1 might be the D (5 bases). Germline assignment: CDR1 SGHNT and CDR2 YENEEA. The CDR3 spans 11 residues. V shed 3 bases and J shed 7 bases, with 7 bases lying between them. The CDR3 coding sequence is TGTGCCAGCAGCTTGGGGCGGGAGCAGTACTTC. Protein sequence: CASSLGREQYF.

The chain uses TRBV5-6 and TRBJ1-1; a weak D match, TRBD1 (5 bases). This CDR3 is 14 amino acids long. Trimming pared 4 bases from V and 1 base from J, leaving 11 bases between. Per the germline V gene, CDR1 is SGHDT and CDR2 is YYEEEE. The CDR3 sequence: CASSLDSRNTEAFF. CDR3 in DNA: TGTGCCAGCAGCCTCGACAGCCGGAACACTGAAGCTTTCTTT.

Comments on this clonotype: Germline is not matched at one junction end, which may reflect a read error. The chain is built from TRBV5-4 and TRBJ1-2; D is undetermined. This CDR3 is built from 16 residues. The germline V gene has CDR1 SGHNT and CDR2 YYREEE (reference sequence). CDR3 in amino acids: CASSLAPGYTNYGYTF. The CDR3 nucleotides are TGCGCCAGCAGCTTGGCTCCGGGCTACACTAACTATGGCTACACCTTC.

The chain links TRBV7-9 to TRBJ1-2; possible D gene TRBD1, 6 bases. Germline V gene sequence: CDR1 SEHNR, CDR2 FQNEAQ (reference sequence). Trimming cost V 4 bases and J 4 bases, with 22 bases left between them. This CDR3 comprises 17 residues. CDR3 nucleotides: TGTGCCAGCAGCTGGGGGCCCTTGCTCCAGGGCTCCTATGGCTACACCTTC. It codes for CASSWGPLLQGSYGYTF.

This clonotype was detected a few times. V usage is TRBV11-3 and J usage is TRBJ2-1; TRBD1 aligns across 11 bases. The V and J ends lost 0 bases and 2 bases, in that order; junction bases with no gene match: 3. The length of the CDR3 is 17 residues. The germline V gene has CDR1 SGHNT and CDR2 YENEEA. CDR3: CASSLDPGQGAYNEQFF. CDR3 DNA: TGTGCCAGCAGCTTAGATCCGGGACAGGGGGCCTACAATGAGCAGTTCTTC.

The chain uses TRBV10-3 and TRBJ1-6; the D is unclear. The V gene's germline CDR1 is ENHRY and CDR2 SYGVKD. V was pared by 4 bases and J by 4 bases, with 5 bases between. CDR3 length: 13 amino acids. CDR3 amino acids: CAISGVYNSPLHF. The CDR3 coding sequence is TGTGCCATCAGTGGGGTTTATAATTCACCCCTCCACTTT.

The V gene is TRBV6-5, the J gene TRBJ2-7; 11 bases fit TRBD1. J was trimmed by 0 bases and V by 6 bases; bases with no gene match: 10. The CDR3 has 17 residues. Per germline, CDR1 MNHEY and CDR2 SVGAGI. The chain's CDR3 is CASSLAPDRGLSYEQYF. Here the CDR3 DNA reads TGTGCCAGCAGCCTCGCCCCGGACAGGGGGCTCTCCTACGAGCAGTACTTC.

By its share, this clonotype is medium-sized (0.01 to 0.1%). CDR3 loop: CSDQGIYGYTF. CDR3 nucleotide sequence: TGCAGCGACCAGGGGATCTATGGCTACACCTTC. The chain employs TRBV29-1 and TRBJ1-2, with D possibly TRBD1 on 6 matching bases. V gave up 7 bases and J gave up 4 bases, with 10 bases separating them. The CDR3 is made up of 11 amino acids. The germline gives CDR1 SQVTM, CDR2 ANQGSEA.

The V call is TRBV20-1, the J call TRBJ2-7; 9 bases are a match to TRBD2. The CDR3 contains 15 residues. Germline V gives CDR1 DFQATT, CDR2 SNEGSKA (reference sequence). V lost 1 base, J lost 2 bases, and 6 bases stayed unmatched. The DNA for the CDR3 is TGCAGTGCTAGAGCTCTCGCGGGAGGGCCCTACGAGCAGTACTTC. Protein: CSARALAGGPYEQYF.

This clonotype is classed as medium-sized (0.01 to 0.1%). The chain links TRBV6-5 to TRBJ2-3; 7 nucleotides match TRBD2. Germline V gene lookup returns CDR1 MNHEY and CDR2 SVGAGI. The length of the CDR3 is 15 residues. With V trimmed by 5 bases and J by 0 bases, 5 bases remained unmatched. The DNA for the CDR3 is TGTGCCAGCAGTCCTAGCGGTACTAGCACAGATACGCAGTATTTT. Protein sequence: CASSPSGTSTDTQYF.

This sequence joins TRBV13 and TRBJ2-2; 7 bases map to TRBD1. Germline V gene lookup returns CDR1 PRHDT and CDR2 FYEKMQ (reference sequence). Losses at the gene ends were 1 base for V and 2 bases for J; bases not matched to a gene: 4. The CDR3 consists of 16 residues. The CDR3 DNA reads as TGTGCCAGCAGCTTAGTGTGGGACAGAAACACCGGGGAGCTGTTTTTT. It encodes CASSLVWDRNTGELFF.

This sequence joins TRBV6-1 and TRBJ1-2; D gene uncertain. This CDR3 is built from 15 residues. The V gene's germline CDR1 is MNHNS and CDR2 SASEGT. V gave up 2 bases and J gave up 4 bases, with 14 bases separating them. CDR3 DNA sequence: TGTGCCAGCAGTGAATGGATACCTTCGGGCTATGGCTACACCTTC. This encodes CASSEWIPSGYGYTF.

This chain links TRBV20-1 with TRBJ2-1; 7 bases match TRBD2. This CDR3 has 14 residues. With V trimmed by 6 bases and J by 6 bases, 11 bases remained unmatched. Germline V lookup: CDR1 DFQATT, CDR2 SNEGSKA (reference sequence). CDR3 nucleotides: TGCAGTGCGGGCCGGGCCCCGGGAGGCAATGAGCAGTTCTTC. Translation: CSAGRAPGGNEQFF.

The chain has TRBV18 and TRBJ1-3; D ambiguous. Germline values: CDR1 KGHSH, CDR2 LQKENI. CDR3 size: 14 residues. V was clipped by 5 bases and J by 4 bases, with 12 bases between them. The CDR3 sequence is CASSAEIAGNTIYF. Here the CDR3 DNA reads TGTGCCAGCTCAGCAGAGATTGCAGGAAACACCATATATTTT.

By sample share, this clonotype is medium-sized. The V gene is TRBV11-3, the J gene TRBJ2-3; the D call may be TRBD1 or TRBD2 (6 bases each). The germline V gene encodes CDR1 SGHNT and CDR2 YENEEA. V lost 6 bases and J lost 2, with 21 bases in between. The CDR3 loop spans 17 amino acids. This chain's CDR3 is CASRERGQKATTDTQYF. The CDR3, as DNA: TGTGCCAGCAGAGAACGGGGGCAGAAGGCCACCACAGATACGCAGTATTTT.

J is TRBJ1-5 and V is TRBV12-3 or TRBV12-4; D is ambiguous. The CDR3 has 12 residues. Trimming left V 0 bases short and J 5 bases short, with 2 bases between. The CDR3 here is CASSLADQPQHF. For the CDR3, the DNA is TGTGCCAGCAGTTTAGCGGATCAGCCCCAGCATTTT.

This clonotype turned up a few times. This chain joins TRBV19 and TRBJ1-1; 9 nucleotides agree with TRBD1. CDR3 length: 14 residues. The V segment lost 5 bases and the J segment 6 bases; nucleotides outside the gene matches: 7. Germline V gene lookup returns CDR1 LNHDA and CDR2 SQIVND (reference sequence). The CDR3, as DNA: TGTGCCAGTAGTGACGGACAGGGGTTGCCTGAAGCTTTCTTT. Amino acids: CASSDGQGLPEAFF.

As regards this clonotype: This may arise from a read error, as a much more abundant clone is one base away. The V gene is TRBV19, the J gene TRBJ2-1; possible D gene TRBD2, 6 bases. Trimming pared 8 bases from V and 5 bases from J, leaving 19 bases between. The CDR3 has 15 amino acids. Germline assignment: CDR1 LNHDA and CDR2 SQIVND (reference sequence). For the CDR3, the DNA is TGTGCCAGTTCCATCCGGGGGACCTCTCACAATGAGCAGTTCTTC. Translated: CASSIRGTSHNEQFF.

The chain joins TRBV11-3 to TRBJ1-2, with a weak D call TRBD1 (6 bases). Deletions cut 7 bases from V and 3 bases from J, with 15 bases between. CDR1 SGHNT and CDR2 YENEEA come from the germline V gene. This CDR3 contains 14 residues. The CDR3 protein is CASTHTGFDYGYTF. Here the CDR3 DNA reads TGTGCCAGCACTCACACAGGGTTCGACTATGGCTACACCTTC.

This clonotype was counted a few times. The chain recombines TRBV7-9 with TRBJ2-7; D is possibly TRBD2 (5 bases). The V end lost 3 bases, the J end lost 6 bases, and 15 bases lay between the germline ends. The CDR3 consists of 14 residues. Germline CDR1 and CDR2: SEHNR and FQNEAQ (reference sequence). CDR3 amino acids: CASSLRELGVEQYF. The CDR3 nucleotides are TGTGCCAGCAGCTTGAGGGAACTGGGAGTCGAGCAGTACTTC.

Only a few counts were recorded for this clonotype. The chain carries TRBV5-4 and TRBJ2-4, with TRBD2 as a possible D gene (6 bases). The CDR3 is 14 amino acids. V lost 4 bases, J lost 0 bases, and 8 bases lay in between. CDR1 is SGHNT and CDR2 is YYREEE in the germline V gene (reference sequence). As DNA, the CDR3 is TGTGCCAGCAGCGCGGGGTTAGCCAAAAACATTCAGTACTTC. This gives the protein CASSAGLAKNIQYF. Full variable domain (missing parts from reference TRBV5-4 and TRBJ2-4): ETGVTQSPTHLIKTRGQQVTLRCSSQSGHNTVSWYQQALGQGPQFIFQYYREEENGRGNFPPRFSGLQFPNYSSELNVNALELDDSALYLCASSAGLAKNIQYFGAGTRLSVL.